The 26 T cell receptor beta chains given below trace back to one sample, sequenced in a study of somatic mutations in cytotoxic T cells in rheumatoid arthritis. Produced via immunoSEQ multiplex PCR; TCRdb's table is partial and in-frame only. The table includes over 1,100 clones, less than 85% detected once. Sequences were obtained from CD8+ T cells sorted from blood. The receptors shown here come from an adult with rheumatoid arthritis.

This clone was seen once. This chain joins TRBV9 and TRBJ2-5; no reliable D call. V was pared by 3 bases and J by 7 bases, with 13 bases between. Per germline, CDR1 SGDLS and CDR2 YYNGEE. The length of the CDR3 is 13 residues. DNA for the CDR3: TGTGCCAGCAGCGACCGTGGTTTAGGGACCCAGTACTTC. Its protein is CASSDRGLGTQYF.

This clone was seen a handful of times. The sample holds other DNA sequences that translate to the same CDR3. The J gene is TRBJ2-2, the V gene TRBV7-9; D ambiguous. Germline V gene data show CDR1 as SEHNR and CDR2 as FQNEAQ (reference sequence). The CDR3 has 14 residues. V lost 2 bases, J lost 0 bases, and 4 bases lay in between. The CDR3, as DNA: TGTGCCAGCAGCTTAAATCCGAACACCGGGGAGCTGTTTTTT. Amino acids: CASSLNPNTGELFF.

The CDR3 DNA reads TGTGCCAGCAGCTTTGGACAGGGGAACTATGGCTACACCTTC. This sequence encodes CASSFGQGNYGYTF. V gene TRBV11-1 combines with J gene TRBJ1-2; 9 bases align to TRBD1. Germline CDR1 reads SGHAT; CDR2 reads FQDESV (reference sequence). The CDR3 runs to 14 residues. V lost 3 bases and J lost 2; bases outside the gene matches: 1.

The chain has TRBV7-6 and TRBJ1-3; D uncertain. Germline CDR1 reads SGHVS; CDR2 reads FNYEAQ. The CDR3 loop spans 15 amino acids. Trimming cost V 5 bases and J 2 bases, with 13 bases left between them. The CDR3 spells CASSPERLAGNTIYF. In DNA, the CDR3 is TGTGCCAGCAGCCCCGAGAGGCTCGCTGGAAACACCATATATTTT. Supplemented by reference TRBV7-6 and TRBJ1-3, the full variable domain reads GAGVSQSPRYKVTKRGQDVALRCDPISGHVSLYWYRQALGQGPEFLTYFNYEAQQDKSGLPNDRFSAERPEGSISTLTIQRTEQRDSAMYRCASSPERLAGNTIYFGEGSWLTVV.

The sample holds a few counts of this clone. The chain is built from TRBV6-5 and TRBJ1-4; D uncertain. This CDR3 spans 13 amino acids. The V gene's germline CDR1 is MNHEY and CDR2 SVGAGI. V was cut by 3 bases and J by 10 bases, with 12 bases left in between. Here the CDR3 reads CASSYTSGGKLFF. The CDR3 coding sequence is TGTGCCAGCAGTTATACCTCGGGCGGAAAACTGTTTTTT.

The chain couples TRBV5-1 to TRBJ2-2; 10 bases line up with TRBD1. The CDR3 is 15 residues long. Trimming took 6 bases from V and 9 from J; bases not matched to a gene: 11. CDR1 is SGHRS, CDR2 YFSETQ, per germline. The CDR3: CASTTGTGVSRELFF. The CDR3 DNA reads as TGCGCCAGCACCACCGGGACAGGGGTTTCCCGGGAGCTGTTTTTT.

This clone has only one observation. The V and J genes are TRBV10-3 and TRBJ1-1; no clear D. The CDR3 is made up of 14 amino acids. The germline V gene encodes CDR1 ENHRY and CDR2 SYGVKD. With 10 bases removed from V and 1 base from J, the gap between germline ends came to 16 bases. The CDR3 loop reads CATLVGFGNTEAFF. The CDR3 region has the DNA TGTGCCACCCTAGTAGGCTTTGGGAACACTGAAGCTTTCTTT.

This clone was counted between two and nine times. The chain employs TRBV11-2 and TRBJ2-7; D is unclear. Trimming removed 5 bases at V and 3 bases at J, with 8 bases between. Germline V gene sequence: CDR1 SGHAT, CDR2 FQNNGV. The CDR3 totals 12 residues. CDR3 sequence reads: CASSTDDYEQYF. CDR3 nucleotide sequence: TGTGCCAGCAGCACTGACGACTACGAGCAGTACTTC.

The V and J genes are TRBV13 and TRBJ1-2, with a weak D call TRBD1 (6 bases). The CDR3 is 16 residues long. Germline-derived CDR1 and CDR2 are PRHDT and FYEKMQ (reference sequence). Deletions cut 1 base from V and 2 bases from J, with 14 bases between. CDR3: CASSLEGRDINYGYTF. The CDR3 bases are TGTGCCAGCAGCTTAGAGGGCCGGGACATCAACTATGGCTACACCTTC. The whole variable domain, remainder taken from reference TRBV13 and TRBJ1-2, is AAGVIQSPRHLIKEKRETATLKCYPIPRHDTVYWYQQGPGQDPQFLISFYEKMQSDKGSIPDRFSAQQFSDYHSELNMSSLELGDSALYFCASSLEGRDINYGYTFGSGTRLTVV.

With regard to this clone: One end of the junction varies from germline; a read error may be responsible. Written as DNA, the CDR3 is TGCGCCAGCAGCCAAGATCAGCCGGGGAACTATGGCTACACCTTC. Translation: CASSQDQPGNYGYTF. The gene calls are TRBV5-5 and TRBJ1-2; no firm D call. This CDR3 comprises 15 residues. Germline CDR1 is SGHKS and CDR2 is YYEKEE (reference sequence).

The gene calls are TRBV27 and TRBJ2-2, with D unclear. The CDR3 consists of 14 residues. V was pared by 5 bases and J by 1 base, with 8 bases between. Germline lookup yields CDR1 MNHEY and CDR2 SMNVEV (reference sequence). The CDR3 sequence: CASSTYRNTGELFF. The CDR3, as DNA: TGTGCCAGCAGTACCTACAGGAACACCGGGGAGCTGTTTTTT.

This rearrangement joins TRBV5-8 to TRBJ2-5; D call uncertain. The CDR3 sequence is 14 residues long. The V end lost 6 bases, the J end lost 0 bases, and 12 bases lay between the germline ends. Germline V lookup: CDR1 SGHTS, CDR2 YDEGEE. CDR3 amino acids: CASMPRVYQETQYF. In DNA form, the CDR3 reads TGTGCCAGCATGCCCCGGGTCTACCAAGAGACCCAGTACTTC.

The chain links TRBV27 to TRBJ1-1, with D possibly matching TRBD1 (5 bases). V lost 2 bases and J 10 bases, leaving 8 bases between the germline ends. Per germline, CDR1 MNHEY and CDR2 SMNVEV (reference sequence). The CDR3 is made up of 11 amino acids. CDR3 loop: CASSLGGRAFF. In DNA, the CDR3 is TGTGCCAGCAGTTTAGGGGGAAGAGCTTTCTTT.

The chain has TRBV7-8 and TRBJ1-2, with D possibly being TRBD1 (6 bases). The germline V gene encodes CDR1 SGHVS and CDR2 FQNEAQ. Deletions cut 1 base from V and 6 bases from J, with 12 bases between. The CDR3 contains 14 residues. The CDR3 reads CASSLVRGRDGYTF. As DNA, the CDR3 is TGTGCCAGCAGCTTAGTACGGGGGCGAGATGGCTACACCTTC.

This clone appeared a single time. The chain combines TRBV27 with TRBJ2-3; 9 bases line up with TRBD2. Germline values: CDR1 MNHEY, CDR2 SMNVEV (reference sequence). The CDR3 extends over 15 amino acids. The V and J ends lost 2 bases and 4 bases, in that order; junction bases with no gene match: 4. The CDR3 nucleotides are TGTGCCAGCAGTTTAGAGCGGGGGGTGCCAGATACGCAGTATTTT. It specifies CASSLERGVPDTQYF.

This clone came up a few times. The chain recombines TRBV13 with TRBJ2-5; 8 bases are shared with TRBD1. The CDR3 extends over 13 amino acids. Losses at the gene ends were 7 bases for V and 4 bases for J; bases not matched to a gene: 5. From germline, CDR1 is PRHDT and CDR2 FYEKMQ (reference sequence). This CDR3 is CASTNRGAETQYF. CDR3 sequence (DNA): TGTGCCAGCACCAACAGGGGGGCAGAGACCCAGTACTTC.

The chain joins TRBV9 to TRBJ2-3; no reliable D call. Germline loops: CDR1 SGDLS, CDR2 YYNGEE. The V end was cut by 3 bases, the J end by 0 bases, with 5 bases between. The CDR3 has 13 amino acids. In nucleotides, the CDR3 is TGTGCCAGCAGCGGGGCTAGCACAGATACGCAGTATTTT. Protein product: CASSGASTDTQYF.

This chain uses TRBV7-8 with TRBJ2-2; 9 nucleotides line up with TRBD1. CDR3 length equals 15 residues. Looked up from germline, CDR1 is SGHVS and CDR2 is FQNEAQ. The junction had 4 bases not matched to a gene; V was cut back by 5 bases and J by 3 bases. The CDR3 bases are TGTGCCAGCAGCCTCCGGGACAGGGACACCGGGGAGCTGTTTTTT. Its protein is CASSLRDRDTGELFF.

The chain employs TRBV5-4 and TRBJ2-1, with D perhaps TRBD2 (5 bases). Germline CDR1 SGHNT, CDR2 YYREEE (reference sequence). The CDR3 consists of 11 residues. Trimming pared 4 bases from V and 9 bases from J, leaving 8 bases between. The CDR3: CASSLTSEQFF. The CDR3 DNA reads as TGTGCCAGCAGCCTTACTAGTGAGCAGTTCTTC.

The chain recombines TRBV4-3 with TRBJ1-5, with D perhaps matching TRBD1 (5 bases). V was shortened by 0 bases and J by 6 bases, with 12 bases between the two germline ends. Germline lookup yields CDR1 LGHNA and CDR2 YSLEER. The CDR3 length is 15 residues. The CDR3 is CASSQDSGGSQPQHF. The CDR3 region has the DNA TGCGCCAGCAGCCAAGATTCGGGGGGGTCTCAGCCCCAGCATTTT.

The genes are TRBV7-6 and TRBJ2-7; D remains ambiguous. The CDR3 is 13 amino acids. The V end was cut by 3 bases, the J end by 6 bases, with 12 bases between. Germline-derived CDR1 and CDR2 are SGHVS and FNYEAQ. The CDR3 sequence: CASSFYLGGEQYF. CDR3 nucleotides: TGTGCCAGCAGCTTTTACTTAGGTGGCGAGCAGTACTTC.

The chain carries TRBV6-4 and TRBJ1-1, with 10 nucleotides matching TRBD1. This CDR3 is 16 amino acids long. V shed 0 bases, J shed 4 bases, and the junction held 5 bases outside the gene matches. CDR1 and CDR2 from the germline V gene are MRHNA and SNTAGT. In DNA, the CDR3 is TGTGCCAGCAGTGACTCCCCGGGACAGGGGCCCACTGAAGCTTTCTTT. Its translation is CASSDSPGQGPTEAFF.

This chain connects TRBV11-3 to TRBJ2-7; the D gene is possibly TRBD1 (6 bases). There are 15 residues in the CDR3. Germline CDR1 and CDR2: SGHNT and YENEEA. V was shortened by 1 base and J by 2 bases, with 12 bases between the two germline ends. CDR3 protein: CASSLAAGAAYEQYF. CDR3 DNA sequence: TGTGCCAGCAGCTTAGCGGCAGGGGCGGCCTACGAGCAGTACTTC.

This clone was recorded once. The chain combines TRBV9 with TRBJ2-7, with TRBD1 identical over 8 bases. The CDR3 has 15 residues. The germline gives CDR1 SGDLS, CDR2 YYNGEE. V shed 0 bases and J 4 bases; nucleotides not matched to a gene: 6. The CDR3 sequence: CASSVDTGGFYEQYF. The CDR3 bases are TGTGCCAGCAGCGTAGATACAGGGGGTTTTTACGAGCAGTACTTC.

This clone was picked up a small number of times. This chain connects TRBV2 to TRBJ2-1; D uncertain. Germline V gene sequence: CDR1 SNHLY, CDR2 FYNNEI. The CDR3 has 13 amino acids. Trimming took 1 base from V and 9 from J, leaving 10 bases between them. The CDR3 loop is CASSEENRPEQFF. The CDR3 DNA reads TGTGCCAGCAGTGAAGAGAACCGCCCTGAGCAGTTCTTC.

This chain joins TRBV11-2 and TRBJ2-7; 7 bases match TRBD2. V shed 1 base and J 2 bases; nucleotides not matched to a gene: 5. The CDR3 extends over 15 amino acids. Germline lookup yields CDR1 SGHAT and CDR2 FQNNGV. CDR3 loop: CASSLAPSGPYEQYF. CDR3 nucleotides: TGTGCCAGCAGCTTAGCCCCTAGCGGACCCTACGAGCAGTACTTC.